Sequencing of this T cell receptor beta chain was carried out in a study of cytomegalovirus exposure and HLA in healthy donors. Study-wide findings and caveats: TCR beta chains associated with HLA were, in a later analysis, more clonally expanded than equally common others. TCR beta chains numbering approximately 150 were designated cytomegalovirus-associated. As a later analysis showed, a missense DCLRE1C variant was linked to trimming of TCR beta V- and J-genes.

Germline values: CDR1 SQVTM, CDR2 ANQGSEA. With 5 bases clipped from V and 2 bases from J, the junction kept 3 bases outside the gene matches. The CDR3 loop spans 13 amino acids. Primers for the PCR totalled 60 Vbeta and 13 Jbeta. Profiling relied on immunoSEQ multiplex PCR, and the TCRdb table lists in-frame clones only, not all of them. The data show tens of thousands of clones, around 78% seen once. This clone was seen a handful of times. Its target is not known. The sequenced sample consisted of PBMCs. This receptor was identified in a man between 50 and 59 years old in good health and CMV-seronegative. The V gene is TRBV29-1, the J gene TRBJ2-1, with 7 bases lining up with TRBD2. For the CDR3, the DNA is TGCAGCGTTCGCGGGAGTACCTACAATGAGCAGTTCTTC. Its translation is CSVRGSTYNEQFF.